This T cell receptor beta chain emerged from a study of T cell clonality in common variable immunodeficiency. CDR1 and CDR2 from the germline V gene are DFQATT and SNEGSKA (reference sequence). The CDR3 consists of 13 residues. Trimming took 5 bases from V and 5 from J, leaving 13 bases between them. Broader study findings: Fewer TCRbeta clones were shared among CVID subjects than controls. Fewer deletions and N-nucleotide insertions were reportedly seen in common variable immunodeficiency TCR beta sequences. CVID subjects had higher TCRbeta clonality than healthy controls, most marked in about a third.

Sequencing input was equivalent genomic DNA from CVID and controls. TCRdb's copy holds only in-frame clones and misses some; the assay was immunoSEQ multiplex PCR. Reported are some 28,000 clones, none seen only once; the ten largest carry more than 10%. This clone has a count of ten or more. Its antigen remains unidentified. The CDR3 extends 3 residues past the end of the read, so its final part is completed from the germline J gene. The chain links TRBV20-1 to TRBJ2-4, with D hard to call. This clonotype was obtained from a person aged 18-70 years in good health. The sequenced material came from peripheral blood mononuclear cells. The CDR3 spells CSAYNTGQNIQYF. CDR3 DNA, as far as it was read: TGCAGTGCTTATAACACGGGTCAAAACATT.